One and the same sample provided the 25 T cell receptor beta chains below, sequenced in a study of cytomegalovirus exposure and HLA in healthy donors. The PCR was carried out with 60 Vbeta primers and 13 Jbeta primers. Clones were sequenced by immunoSEQ multiplex PCR, and TCRdb holds only the in-frame ones, with some missing. The sample includes about 100,000 clones, over 9.5% seen only once; the top ten take 5.8%. Sequenced sample: PBMCs. The receptors derive from a man in his forties or fifties in good health and CMV-seropositive.

The table lists this clone with a few counts. This sequence joins TRBV6-1 and TRBJ2-7; 9 positions match TRBD1. This CDR3 is built from 18 residues. V shed 4 bases and J 2 bases; nucleotides not matched to a gene: 15. Germline V gives CDR1 MNHNS, CDR2 SASEGT. The CDR3 bases are TGTGCCAGCAGTGTACCGGGACAGGGCGTGTTCGGGGCCTACGAGCAGTACTTC. Encoded protein: CASSVPGQGVFGAYEQYF.

This clone came up a few times. The V gene is TRBV27, the J gene TRBJ2-1, with TRBD2 matching over 16 bases. This CDR3 has 18 amino acids. Trimming removed 3 bases from V and 11 bases from J; junction bases left unmatched: 13. The germline V gene has CDR1 MNHEY and CDR2 SMNVEV (reference sequence). The CDR3, as DNA: TGTGCCAGCAGTTTTGGACAGGCCGGGACTAGCGGGAGGGTAAAGCAGTTCTTC. It is translated as CASSFGQAGTSGRVKQFF.

The chain uses TRBV5-1 and TRBJ1-5, with a tentative D call TRBD1 (5 bases). The germline V gene has CDR1 SGHRS and CDR2 YFSETQ. Trimming cost V 4 bases and J 5 bases, with 13 bases left between them. The CDR3 is 14 amino acids. The chain's CDR3 is CASSVQGRDQPQHF. The CDR3 region has the DNA TGCGCCAGCAGCGTCCAGGGTCGGGATCAGCCCCAGCATTTT.

This clone turned up a few times. The chain uses TRBV2 and TRBJ2-7, with D possibly being TRBD2 (5 bases). The CDR3 runs to 14 residues. Trimming cost V 8 bases and J 0 bases, with 14 bases left between them. The germline V gene has CDR1 SNHLY and CDR2 FYNNEI. Here the CDR3 DNA reads TGTGCCAGCGCCTTAGGTGACTACTCCTACGAGCAGTACTTC. As protein: CASALGDYSYEQYF.

V usage is TRBV7-3 and J usage is TRBJ2-5, with D possibly matching TRBD2 (6 bases). The germline CDR1 and CDR2 sequences are SGHTA and FQGTGA. V was cut by 2 bases and J by 4 bases, with 26 bases left in between. The CDR3 loop spans 19 amino acids. The CDR3 nucleotides read TGTGCCAGCAGCTTAGGTCAGGTGGCAACGTCTCAGGAGGGAGAGACCCAGTACTTC. Translating gives CASSLGQVATSQEGETQYF.

The chain combines TRBV5-4 with TRBJ2-3; D might be TRBD2 (6 bases). V gave up 2 bases and J gave up 0 bases, with 16 bases separating them. The CDR3 runs 17 residues. Germline CDR1 and CDR2: SGHNT and YYREEE (reference sequence). CDR3 amino acids: CASSFKLAGSSTDTQYF. The CDR3, as DNA: TGTGCCAGCAGCTTTAAATTGGCGGGATCAAGCACAGATACGCAGTATTTT.

The rearrangement joins TRBV4-1 to TRBJ2-5; possibly TRBD2 for D (5 bases). The CDR3 covers 14 residues. The V end was cut by 0 bases, the J end by 5 bases, with 10 bases between. In germline, CDR1 is MGHRA, CDR2 YSYEKL. The DNA for the CDR3 is TGCGCCAGCAGCCAAGAAGGTAGCGTCGAGACCCAGTACTTC. It yields the protein CASSQEGSVETQYF.

The rearrangement links TRBV10-2 to TRBJ2-3; D is possibly TRBD2 (5 bases). V dropped 0 bases and J dropped 1 base, with 5 bases sitting between them. This CDR3 region has 14 residues. The germline CDR1 and CDR2 sequences are WSHSY and SAAADI. The CDR3 is CASSESSGTDTQYF. The DNA of the CDR3 is TGCGCCAGCAGTGAGTCTAGCGGCACAGATACGCAGTATTTT.

This sequence joins TRBV5-1 and TRBJ2-7; D may be TRBD2 (6 bases). V lost 1 base, J lost 0 bases, and 17 bases lay in between. CDR1 and CDR2 (germline): SGHRS, YFSETQ. The CDR3 length is 17 residues. Here the CDR3 DNA reads TGCGCCAGCAGCTTGTTTATACGAGGGACTGCCTCCTACGAGCAGTACTTC. Translated: CASSLFIRGTASYEQYF.

This clone was counted a few times. V and J are TRBV5-1 and TRBJ2-5, with 9 bases matching TRBD1. Per germline, CDR1 SGHRS and CDR2 YFSETQ. The ends lost 4 bases at V and 5 bases at J; junction bases unmatched: 9. This CDR3 comprises 15 residues. CDR3 in amino acids: CASSETGGASETQYF. DNA for the CDR3: TGCGCCAGCAGCGAAACAGGGGGCGCATCGGAGACCCAGTACTTC.

This clone has only a few counts. The junction departs from germline at one end; a sequencing error may be responsible. The genes are TRBV4-3 and TRBJ2-1, with 8 bases lining up with TRBD2. The CDR3 is made up of 16 amino acids. Germline lookup yields CDR1 LGHNA and CDR2 YSLEER. CDR3 in DNA: TGCGACAGCAGCCAAGACCCAGCGGGAGCCTTAAATGAGAAGTTCTTC. Amino acid sequence: CDSSQDPAGALNEKFF.

This clone was found a few times. This chain uses TRBV20-1 with TRBJ2-5, with D hard to call. The V end lost 4 bases, the J end lost 5 bases, and 8 bases lay between the germline ends. CDR1 and CDR2 (germline): DFQATT, SNEGSKA (reference sequence). This CDR3 comprises 11 residues. The CDR3 bases are TGCAGTGCTACGCGCTGGGAGACCCAGTACTTC. Translating gives CSATRWETQYF.

The table lists this clone with a few counts. V gene TRBV7-2 combines with J gene TRBJ2-3, with a tentative D call TRBD2 (6 bases). Trimming removed 5 bases at V and 6 bases at J, with 15 bases between. Germline V gene data show CDR1 as SGHTA and CDR2 as FQGNSA. This CDR3 contains 14 residues. The CDR3 nucleotides are TGTGCCAGCAGCCCCGGTGGCGGGGCCGATACGCAGTATTTT. This gives the protein CASSPGGGADTQYF.

The table lists this clone with a count of one. The chain links TRBV27 to TRBJ2-1, with 13 nucleotides matching TRBD2. CDR1 and CDR2 (germline): MNHEY, SMNVEV (reference sequence). V shed 4 bases, J shed 9 bases, and the junction held 6 bases outside the gene matches. The CDR3 consists of 15 residues. The CDR3 sequence is CASSSGLAGAGEQFF. In DNA form, the CDR3 reads TGTGCCAGCAGTTCAGGACTAGCGGGAGCCGGTGAGCAGTTCTTC.

J is TRBJ2-5 and V is TRBV13, with a weak D call TRBD2 (5 bases). The V and J ends lost 5 bases and 5 bases respectively, with 18 bases between them. The CDR3 covers 15 residues. Per the germline V gene, CDR1 is PRHDT and CDR2 is FYEKMQ (reference sequence). CDR3 DNA: TGTGCCAGCAGCGCCCTGAGGGAAAGAAAGGAGACCCAGTACTTC. This translates into CASSALRERKETQYF.

The CDR3 is CASSRTGLAYSYNEQFF. CDR3 DNA sequence: TGCGCCAGCAGCCGGACGGGACTAGCGTACTCCTACAATGAGCAGTTCTTC. This sequence joins TRBV4-1 and TRBJ2-1, with 10 bases that match TRBD2. The germline V gene has CDR1 MGHRA and CDR2 YSYEKL. The V segment lost 4 bases and the J segment 0 bases; nucleotides outside the gene matches: 6. The CDR3 is 17 amino acids.

This clone occurred a few times. The chain uses TRBV11-3 and TRBJ2-1; D is possibly TRBD2 (6 bases). This CDR3 is built from 16 residues. The germline gives CDR1 SGHNT, CDR2 YENEEA. Deletions cut 1 base from V and 4 bases from J, with 14 bases between. The CDR3 DNA is TGTGCCAGCAGCTTAGCCGGGGCTAGCGAATACAATGAGCAGTTCTTC. The encoded protein is CASSLAGASEYNEQFF.

This clone was seen only a few times. The chain has TRBV6-5 and TRBJ2-1; 10 nucleotides agree with TRBD1. Looked up from germline, CDR1 is MNHEY and CDR2 is SVGAGI. Losses at the gene ends were 5 bases for V and 15 bases for J; bases not matched to a gene: 16. This CDR3 comprises 15 residues. The CDR3 loop is CASSPRQGAFISGFF. The CDR3 coding sequence is TGTGCCAGCAGTCCAAGACAGGGGGCGTTTATCTCGGGGTTCTTC.

This chain uses TRBV7-9 with TRBJ2-1; 11 positions match TRBD2. CDR3 length: 15 residues. The ends lost 2 bases at V and 4 bases at J; junction bases unmatched: 1. Germline-derived CDR1 and CDR2 are SEHNR and FQNEAQ (reference sequence). The CDR3 DNA sequence: TGTGCCAGCAGCTTAAGGACTAGCGGGTACAATGAGCAGTTCTTC. Residues: CASSLRTSGYNEQFF. Complete variable domain (other parts from reference TRBV7-9 and TRBJ2-1): DTGVSQNPRHKITKRGQNVTFRCDPISEHNRLYWYRQTLGQGPEFLTYFQNEAQLEKSRLLSDRFSAERPKGSFSTLEIQRTEQGDSAMYLCASSLRTSGYNEQFFGPGTRLTVL.

The V gene is TRBV5-1, the J gene TRBJ1-4; D is unclear. CDR1 and CDR2 from the germline V gene are SGHRS and YFSETQ. This CDR3 contains 13 residues. V was cut by 0 bases and J by 7 bases, with 7 bases left in between. The CDR3 nucleotides read TGCGCCAGCAGCTTGGCCCCGGGTGAAAAACTGTTTTTT. The encoded protein is CASSLAPGEKLFF.

The chain recombines TRBV18 with TRBJ2-7; 15 nucleotides line up with TRBD2. V trimming: 6 bases; J trimming: 2 bases; junction bases outside the gene matches: 5. The CDR3 extends over 16 amino acids. Per germline, CDR1 KGHSH and CDR2 LQKENI. The CDR3 loop reads CASSLGLAGGPYEQYF. CDR3 sequence (DNA): TGTGCCAGCTCTCTAGGACTAGCGGGAGGGCCCTACGAGCAGTACTTC.

The chain combines TRBV13 with TRBJ2-7; 9 bases map to TRBD2. The CDR3 is 14 amino acids. Germline CDR1 PRHDT, CDR2 FYEKMQ (reference sequence). Unmatched junction bases numbered 4, after V lost 5 bases and J lost 2 bases. The CDR3 bases are TGTGCCAGCAGCCAAGGGACTAGCCCCTACGAGCAGTACTTC. This translates into CASSQGTSPYEQYF.

This clone was counted a few times. V is TRBV19 and J is TRBJ2-2; D might be TRBD1 (7 bases). Deletions cut 4 bases from V and 3 bases from J, with 15 bases between. The germline V gene has CDR1 LNHDA and CDR2 SQIVND (reference sequence). The CDR3 consists of 16 residues. This CDR3 reads CASSTNRGGYTGELFF. CDR3 nucleotides: TGTGCCAGTAGTACAAACAGGGGAGGTTACACCGGGGAGCTGTTTTTT.

This chain uses TRBV19 with TRBJ1-1; D is perhaps TRBD1 (6 bases). V dropped 1 base and J dropped 4 bases, with 19 bases sitting between them. The CDR3 contains 17 residues. CDR1 LNHDA and CDR2 SQIVND come from the germline V gene (reference sequence). This CDR3 is CASSIGGGAMRSTEAFF. The CDR3 DNA reads TGTGCCAGTAGTATAGGAGGGGGGGCGATGCGATCCACTGAAGCTTTCTTT.

This rearrangement joins TRBV29-1 to TRBJ1-1; 7 positions match TRBD1. V lost 3 bases and J lost 11; bases outside the gene matches: 6. This CDR3 region has 11 residues. Germline assignment: CDR1 SQVTM and CDR2 ANQGSEA. The CDR3 DNA reads as TGCAGCGTTGACCGACAGGGTTGGGCTTTCTTT. Its translation is CSVDRQGWAFF.